One and the same sample provided the 9 T cell receptor beta chains below, sequenced in a study of OX40 agonist ivuxolimab in advanced cancers. The assay was immunoSEQ multiplex PCR, and TCRdb's table has in-frame clones only and misses some. The data hold roughly 120,000 clones, with under 95% observed a single time. The specimen comprised CD4+ or CD8+ T cells sorted from blood, sampled in a trial of the OX40 agonist ivuxolimab. These TCRs come from an adult with an advanced solid tumor such as melanoma, head and neck, liver or kidney cancer.

The chain combines TRBV7-2 with TRBJ2-2; 8 nucleotides align to TRBD2. The germline V gene encodes CDR1 SGHTA and CDR2 FQGNSA. CDR3 length: 15 residues. V trimming: 2 bases; J trimming: 4 bases; junction bases outside the gene matches: 3. The CDR3 is CASSLRLAGTGELFF. The CDR3 nucleotides are TGTGCCAGCAGCTTACGGCTAGCGGGCACCGGGGAGCTGTTTTTT.

The gene calls are TRBV29-1 and TRBJ2-2, with 9 nucleotides matching TRBD2. There are 15 residues in the CDR3. CDR1 is SQVTM and CDR2 is ANQGSEA in the germline V gene. The V and J ends lost 6 bases and 2 bases, in that order; junction bases with no gene match: 7. The CDR3 DNA follows: TGCAGCGTCGGCGGACTAGCGATTAACACCGGGGAGCTGTTTTTT. It encodes CSVGGLAINTGELFF.

The V call is TRBV4-2, the J call TRBJ2-1; possibly TRBD1 for D (6 bases). Germline CDR1 LGHNA, CDR2 YNFKEQ. V lost 7 bases, J lost 14 bases, and 21 bases lay in between. The CDR3 runs 13 residues. CDR3 residues: CASKSQGALMKFF. As DNA, the CDR3 is TGTGCCAGCAAATCACAGGGTGCACTGATGAAGTTCTTC.

In its sample, this clone was seen once. The chain carries TRBV6-1 and TRBJ2-5; 9 bases are shared with TRBD2. The better agreement between TRBJ2-7 and the DNA end casts doubt on the J call. The CDR3 is 14 amino acids. From germline, CDR1 is MNHNS and CDR2 SASEGT. DNA for the CDR3: TGTGCCATCGCGGGACTAGCCTTACGCTACGAGCAGTACTTC. Its protein is CAIAGLALRYEQYF.

The V gene is TRBV2, the J gene TRBJ1-5; 12 bases line up with TRBD1. Trimming at V came to 7 bases and at J to 7 bases, leaving 11 bases not matched to a gene. CDR1 is SNHLY and CDR2 is FYNNEI in the germline V gene. This CDR3 is 16 amino acids long. The CDR3 loop is CASTIGGTGGGQPQHF. CDR3 in DNA: TGTGCCAGCACCATCGGGGGGACAGGGGGCGGCCAGCCCCAGCATTTT.

This chain joins TRBV19 and TRBJ2-5; tentatively, D is TRBD1 (5 bases). Germline CDR1 is LNHDA and CDR2 is SQIVND (reference sequence). Trimming took 6 bases from V and 0 from J, leaving 11 bases between them. This CDR3 is built from 14 residues. In DNA, the CDR3 is TGTGCCAGTAGGGCCTCAGGGTACCAAGAGACCCAGTACTTC. Its translation: CASRASGYQETQYF.

The rearrangement links TRBV30 to TRBJ2-3; no definite D call. The CDR3 has 13 amino acids. Per germline, CDR1 GTSNPN and CDR2 SVGIG (reference sequence). V gave up 2 bases and J gave up 2 bases, with 8 bases separating them. In nucleotides, the CDR3 is TGTGCCTGGAGTTCCGGGCCCACAGATACGCAGTATTTT. This gives the protein CAWSSGPTDTQYF.

The chain recombines TRBV7-3 with TRBJ2-1, with D possibly TRBD1 on 5 matching bases. Trimming left V 5 bases short and J 3 bases short, with 17 bases between. The V gene's germline CDR1 is SGHTA and CDR2 FQGTGA. This CDR3 contains 16 residues. CDR3 nucleotides: TGTGCCAGCAGCCACCTCACCAGGGTGGGCTACAATGAGCAGTTCTTC. It translates to CASSHLTRVGYNEQFF.

The chain uses TRBV27 and TRBJ2-1; 7 nucleotides match TRBD2. The CDR3 is 15 residues long. V was clipped by 7 bases and J by 6 bases; unmatched bases: 12. Germline loops: CDR1 MNHEY, CDR2 SMNVEV (reference sequence). CDR3 sequence reads: CASTRGGLVGNEQFF. The CDR3, as DNA: TGTGCCAGCACACGAGGAGGACTAGTTGGCAATGAGCAGTTCTTC.